A single sample is the source of the 4 T cell receptor beta chains below, sequenced in a study of blood T cell repertoires in COVID-19. TCRdb's table, derived via immunoSEQ multiplex PCR, lists solely in-frame clones and lacks some. Among 85,000 to 130,000 clones listed, roughly 80% were seen once. The sequenced sample was peripheral blood. Receptors originate from a woman older than 75 with active or convalescent COVID-19.

The rearrangement uses TRBV6-1 and TRBJ1-5; weak D call: TRBD1 (6 bases). This CDR3 contains 15 residues. Germline assignment: CDR1 MNHNS and CDR2 SASEGT. Trimming stripped 1 base from V and 3 bases from J, with 10 bases between. Here the CDR3 DNA reads TGTGCCAGCAGTGAAGGCCAGGGGCCCAATCAGCCCCAGCATTTT. Amino acids: CASSEGQGPNQPQHF.

The chain combines TRBV6-5 with TRBJ1-5, with D uncertain. This CDR3 has 13 residues. Deletions cut 7 bases from V and 2 bases from J, with 9 bases between. Looked up from germline, CDR1 is MNHEY and CDR2 is SVGAGI. CDR3 amino acids: CASTMEGNQPQHF. DNA for the CDR3: TGTGCCAGCACCATGGAGGGCAATCAGCCCCAGCATTTT.

The chain combines TRBV10-3 with TRBJ1-4; 9 bases fit TRBD1. With V trimmed by 6 bases and J by 8 bases, 7 bases remained unmatched. The CDR3 length is 14 residues. Looked up from germline, CDR1 is ENHRY and CDR2 is SYGVKD. CDR3 in amino acids: CAISETGGVEKLFF. CDR3 in DNA: TGTGCCATCAGCGAGACAGGGGGTGTAGAAAAACTGTTTTTT.

The V gene is TRBV5-1, the J gene TRBJ2-7, with D perhaps matching TRBD1 (6 bases). Per the germline V gene, CDR1 is SGHRS and CDR2 is YFSETQ. CDR3 length equals 15 residues. Deletions cut 5 bases from V and 7 bases from J, with 22 bases between. In DNA, the CDR3 is TGCGCCAGCAGAGGGCAAGGACAGAGGATAGAAGAGCAGTACTTC. It codes for CASRGQGQRIEEQYF.